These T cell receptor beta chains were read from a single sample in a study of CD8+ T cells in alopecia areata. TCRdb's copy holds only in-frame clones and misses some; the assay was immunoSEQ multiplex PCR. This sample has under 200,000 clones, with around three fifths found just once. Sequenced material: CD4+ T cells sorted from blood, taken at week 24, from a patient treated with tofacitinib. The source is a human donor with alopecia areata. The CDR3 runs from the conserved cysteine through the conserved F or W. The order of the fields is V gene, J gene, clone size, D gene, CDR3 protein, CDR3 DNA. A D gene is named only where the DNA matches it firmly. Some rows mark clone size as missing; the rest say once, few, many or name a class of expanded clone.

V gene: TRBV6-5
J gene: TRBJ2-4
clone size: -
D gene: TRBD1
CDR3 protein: CASSSGQLNIQYF
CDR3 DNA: TGTGCCAGCAGCTCGGGACAGCTAAACATTCAGTACTTC

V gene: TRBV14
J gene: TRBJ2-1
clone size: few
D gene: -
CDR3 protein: CASSHQGLWDLVKGEQFF
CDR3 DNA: TGTGCCAGCAGCCATCAAGGTTTATGGGACCTCGTTAAGGGTGAGCAGTTCTTC

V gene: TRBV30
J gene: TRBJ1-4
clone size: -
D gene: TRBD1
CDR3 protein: CAWGQAPEKLFF
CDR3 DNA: TGTGCCTGGGGACAGGCCCCCGAAAAACTGTTTTTT

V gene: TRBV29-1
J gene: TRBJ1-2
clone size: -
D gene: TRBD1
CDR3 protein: CSGQLSGQGDNYGYTF
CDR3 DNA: TGCAGCGGCCAGTTAAGCGGACAGGGGGATAACTATGGCTACACCTTC

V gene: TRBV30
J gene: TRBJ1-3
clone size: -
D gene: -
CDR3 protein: CAWMDWDGGNTIYF
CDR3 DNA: TGTGCCTGGATGGATTGGGACGGTGGAAACACCATATATTTT

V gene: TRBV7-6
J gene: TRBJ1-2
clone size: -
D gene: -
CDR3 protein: CASSLAISGPSGIGYTF
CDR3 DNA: TGTGCCAGCAGCTTAGCGATCTCGGGACCATCGGGCATTGGCTACACCTTC

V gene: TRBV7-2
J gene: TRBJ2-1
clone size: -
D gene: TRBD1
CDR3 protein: CASSTSLDRGRHNEQFF
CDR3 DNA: TGTGCCAGCAGCACCTCGCTCGACAGGGGGAGACACAATGAGCAGTTCTTC

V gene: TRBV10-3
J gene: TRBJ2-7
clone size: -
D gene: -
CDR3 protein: CASSGPQRYYEQYF
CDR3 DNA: TGTGCCAGCAGCGGCCCACAGAGGTACTACGAGCAGTACTTC

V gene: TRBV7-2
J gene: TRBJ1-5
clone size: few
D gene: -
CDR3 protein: CASSLAVAANQPQHF
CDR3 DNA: TGTGCCAGCAGCTTAGCGGTGGCAGCCAATCAGCCCCAGCATTTT

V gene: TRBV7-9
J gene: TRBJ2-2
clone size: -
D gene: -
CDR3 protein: CASSLLSGSNTGELFF
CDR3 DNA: TGTGCCAGCAGCTTATTGTCAGGGTCGAACACCGGGGAGCTGTTTTTT

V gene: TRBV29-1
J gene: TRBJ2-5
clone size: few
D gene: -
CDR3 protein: CSVGPRGNQETQYF
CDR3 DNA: TGCAGCGTTGGGCCTCGGGGGAACCAAGAGACCCAGTACTTC

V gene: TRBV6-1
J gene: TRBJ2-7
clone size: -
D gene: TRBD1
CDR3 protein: CASSRGTGVYEQYF
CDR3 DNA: TGTGCCAGCAGCCGAGGGACAGGGGTTTACGAGCAGTACTTC

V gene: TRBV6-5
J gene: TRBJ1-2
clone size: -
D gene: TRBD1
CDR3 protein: CASSYETGVSYTF
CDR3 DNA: TGTGCCAGCAGTTACGAGACAGGGGTCAGCTACACCTTC

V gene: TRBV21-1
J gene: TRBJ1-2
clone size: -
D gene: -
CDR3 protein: CASSNVVGWRYGYTF
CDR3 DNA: TGTGCCAGCAGCAATGTCGTAGGGTGGAGGTATGGCTACACCTTC

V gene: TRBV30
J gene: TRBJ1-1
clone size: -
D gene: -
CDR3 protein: CAWSELIGPNTEAFF
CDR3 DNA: TGTGCCTGGAGTGAACTGATTGGGCCGAACACTGAAGCTTTCTTT

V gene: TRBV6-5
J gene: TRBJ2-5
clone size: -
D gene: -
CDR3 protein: CASSYWEGAQETQYF
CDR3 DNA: TGTGCCAGCAGTTACTGGGAGGGGGCCCAAGAGACCCAGTACTTC

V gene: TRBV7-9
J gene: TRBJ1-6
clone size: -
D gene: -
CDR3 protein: CASSLGTAVLPLHF
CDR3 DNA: TGTGCCAGCAGCTTAGGGACAGCCGTTTTACCCCTCCACTTT

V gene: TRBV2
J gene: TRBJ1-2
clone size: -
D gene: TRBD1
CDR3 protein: CASSAGQGTYGYTF
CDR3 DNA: TGTGCCAGCAGTGCGGGACAGGGGACGTATGGCTACACCTTC

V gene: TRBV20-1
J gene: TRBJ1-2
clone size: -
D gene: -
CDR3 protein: CSAERNNGYTF
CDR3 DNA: TGCAGTGCGGAAAGGAACAATGGCTACACCTTC

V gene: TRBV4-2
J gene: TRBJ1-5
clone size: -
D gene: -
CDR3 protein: CASSAGRDEPQHF
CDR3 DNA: TGTGCCAGCAGCGCCGGGAGAGACGAGCCCCAGCATTTT

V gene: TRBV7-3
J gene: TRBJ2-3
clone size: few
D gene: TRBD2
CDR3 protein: CASSPSGGAPDTQYF
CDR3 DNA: TGTGCCAGCAGCCCCAGCGGGGGGGCCCCAGATACGCAGTATTTT

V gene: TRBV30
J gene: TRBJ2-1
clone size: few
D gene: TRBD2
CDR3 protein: CAWGSGFQQFF
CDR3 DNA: TGTGCCTGGGGTAGCGGGTTCCAGCAGTTCTTC

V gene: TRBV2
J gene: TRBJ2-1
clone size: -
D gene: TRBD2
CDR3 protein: CASSGGANNEQFF
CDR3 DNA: TGTGCCAGCAGCGGGGGGGCCAACAATGAGCAGTTCTTC

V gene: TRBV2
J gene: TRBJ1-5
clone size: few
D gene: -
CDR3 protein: CASSEFQRNQPQHF
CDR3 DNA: TGTGCCAGCAGTGAATTTCAGAGGAATCAGCCCCAGCATTTT

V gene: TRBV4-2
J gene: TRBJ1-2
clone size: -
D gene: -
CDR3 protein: CASSAKGNYGYTF
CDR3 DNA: TGTGCCAGCAGCGCCAAAGGGAACTATGGCTACACCTTC

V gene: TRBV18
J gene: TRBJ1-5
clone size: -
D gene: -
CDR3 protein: CASSPRQINNQPQHF
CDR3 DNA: TGTGCCAGCTCACCAAGGCAGATTAACAATCAGCCCCAGCATTTT

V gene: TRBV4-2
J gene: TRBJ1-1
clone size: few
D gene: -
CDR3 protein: CASSQVGGSYTEAFF
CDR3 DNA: TGTGCCAGCAGCCAAGTTGGTGGCAGCTACACTGAAGCTTTCTTT

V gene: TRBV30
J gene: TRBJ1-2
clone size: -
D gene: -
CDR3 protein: CAWSVWKGEPNYGYTF
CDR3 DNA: TGTGCCTGGAGTGTGTGGAAGGGGGAGCCTAACTATGGCTACACCTTC

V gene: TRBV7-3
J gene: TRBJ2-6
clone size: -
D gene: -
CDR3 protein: CASKAGSGANVLTF
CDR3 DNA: TGTGCCAGCAAGGCGGGTTCTGGGGCCAACGTCCTGACTTTC

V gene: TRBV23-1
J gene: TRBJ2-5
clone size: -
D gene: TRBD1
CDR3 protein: CASSHHRGGIRETQYF
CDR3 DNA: TGCGCCAGCAGTCACCACCGAGGGGGCATAAGAGAGACCCAGTACTTC

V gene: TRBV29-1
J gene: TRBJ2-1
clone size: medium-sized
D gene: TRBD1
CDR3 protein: CSVKGANEQFF
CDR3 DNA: TGCAGCGTCAAGGGGGCTAATGAGCAGTTCTTC

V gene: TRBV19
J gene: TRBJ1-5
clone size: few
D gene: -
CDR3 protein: CASSQSSPTEGNQPQHF
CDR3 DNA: TGTGCCAGTAGTCAATCTTCCCCGACAGAAGGCAATCAGCCCCAGCATTTT

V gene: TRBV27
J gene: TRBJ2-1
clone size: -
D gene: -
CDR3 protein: CASSRGTGHSYNEQFF
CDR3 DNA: TGTGCCAGCAGTAGAGGGACCGGCCACTCCTACAATGAGCAGTTCTTC

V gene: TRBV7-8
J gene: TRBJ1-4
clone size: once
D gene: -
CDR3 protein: CASSLETATNEKLFF
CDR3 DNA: TGTGCCAGCAGCTTAGAGACAGCAACTAATGAAAAACTGTTTTTT

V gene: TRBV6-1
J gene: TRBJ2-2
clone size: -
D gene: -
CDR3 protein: CASSAGVRELFF
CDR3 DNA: TGTGCCAGCAGTGCGGGTGTGAGGGAGCTGTTTTTT

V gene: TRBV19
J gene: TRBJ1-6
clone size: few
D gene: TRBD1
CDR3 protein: CASQNDRANSPLHF
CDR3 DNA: TGTGCCAGCCAAAACGACAGGGCTAATTCACCCCTCCACTTT

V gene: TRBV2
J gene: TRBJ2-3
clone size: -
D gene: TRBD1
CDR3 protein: CASSGQGSTDTQYF
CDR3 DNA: TGTGCCAGCAGCGGACAGGGATCAACAGATACGCAGTATTTT

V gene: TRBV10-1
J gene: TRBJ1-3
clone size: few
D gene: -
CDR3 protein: CASPGDTIYF
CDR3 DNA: TGCGCCAGCCCCGGGGACACCATATATTTT

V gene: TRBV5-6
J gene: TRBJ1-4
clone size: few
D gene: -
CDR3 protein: CASSAGRSEAEKLFF
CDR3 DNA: TGTGCCAGCAGCGCGGGACGTTCTGAGGCTGAAAAACTGTTTTTT

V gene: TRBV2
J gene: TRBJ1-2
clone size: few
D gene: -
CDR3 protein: CASSDGTPYGYTF
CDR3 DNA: TGTGCCAGCAGTGATGGGACACCGTATGGCTACACCTTC

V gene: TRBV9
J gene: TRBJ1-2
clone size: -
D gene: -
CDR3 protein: CASSVEPKTNYGYTF
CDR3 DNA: TGTGCCAGCAGCGTAGAACCCAAAACTAACTATGGCTACACCTTC

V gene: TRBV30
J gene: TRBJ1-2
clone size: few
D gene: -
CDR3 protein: CAWSVDWPQRYGYTF
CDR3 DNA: TGTGCCTGGAGTGTCGACTGGCCACAGCGCTATGGCTACACCTTC

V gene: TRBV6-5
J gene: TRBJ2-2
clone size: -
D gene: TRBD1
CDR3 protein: CASSHDRATTGELFF
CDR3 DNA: TGTGCCAGCAGTCACGACAGGGCGACCACCGGGGAGCTGTTTTTT

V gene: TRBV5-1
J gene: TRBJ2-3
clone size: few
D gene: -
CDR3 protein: CASSQQGIWTDTQYF
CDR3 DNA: TGCGCCAGCAGCCAGCAGGGGATTTGGACAGATACGCAGTATTTT

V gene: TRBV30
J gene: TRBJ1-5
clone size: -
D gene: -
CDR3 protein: CAWSTGTSNQPQHF
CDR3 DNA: TGTGCCTGGAGTACGGGCACATCAAATCAGCCCCAGCATTTT

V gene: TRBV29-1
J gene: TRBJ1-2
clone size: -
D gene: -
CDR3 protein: CSVERGGGYTF
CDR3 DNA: TGCAGCGTTGAACGGGGTGGAGGCTACACCTTC